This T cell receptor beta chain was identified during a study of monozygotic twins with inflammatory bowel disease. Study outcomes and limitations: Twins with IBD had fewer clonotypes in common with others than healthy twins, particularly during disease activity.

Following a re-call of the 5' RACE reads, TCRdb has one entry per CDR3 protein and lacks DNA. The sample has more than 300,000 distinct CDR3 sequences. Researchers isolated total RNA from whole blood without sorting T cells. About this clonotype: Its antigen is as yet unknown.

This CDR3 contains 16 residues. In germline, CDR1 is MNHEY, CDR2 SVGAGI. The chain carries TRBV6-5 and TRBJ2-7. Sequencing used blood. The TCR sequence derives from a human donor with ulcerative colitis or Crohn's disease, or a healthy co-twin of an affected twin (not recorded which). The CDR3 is CASSYGSLVWRYEQYF.